The clone carrying this T cell receptor (beta chain) has only a few counts. Its specificity is unknown. The data were taken from a study of metastatic and nonmetastatic thyroid tumors. Study-level information: Repertoires from blood and tumor or nodule tissue of malignant and benign thyroid patients were compared. Regarding the study as a whole: Relative to benign nodules, malignant thyroid tumors were reportedly characterized by significantly elevated TCR beta diversity in blood and tumor.

Before thyroid surgery, none of the patients had received any treatment. In the study's own analysis: Built for papillary thyroid cancer, a distant-metastasis classifier drew on CDR3 differences across clinicopathological groups. TCRdb re-called the PCR reads with MiXCR. The authors' filters were not applied to this entry. The sample has tens of thousands of clones; about 25% are singletons. Germline CDR1 reads MDHEN; CDR2 reads SYDVKM. The V gene lost 6 bases and the J gene lost 2 bases, with 11 bases spanning the gap. This CDR3 is 14 amino acids long. This TCR was sampled from a female donor with papillary thyroid cancer or a benign thyroid nodule (not recorded which). Some clones in this sample may be carry-over from other donors' samples. The chain combines TRBV28 with TRBJ1-3; TRBD1 might be the D (5 bases). Sequenced: blood. The chain's CDR3 is CASRLGGAGNTIYF. The CDR3 nucleotides are TGTGCCAGCAGACTGGGGGGTGCTGGAAACACCATATATTTT.